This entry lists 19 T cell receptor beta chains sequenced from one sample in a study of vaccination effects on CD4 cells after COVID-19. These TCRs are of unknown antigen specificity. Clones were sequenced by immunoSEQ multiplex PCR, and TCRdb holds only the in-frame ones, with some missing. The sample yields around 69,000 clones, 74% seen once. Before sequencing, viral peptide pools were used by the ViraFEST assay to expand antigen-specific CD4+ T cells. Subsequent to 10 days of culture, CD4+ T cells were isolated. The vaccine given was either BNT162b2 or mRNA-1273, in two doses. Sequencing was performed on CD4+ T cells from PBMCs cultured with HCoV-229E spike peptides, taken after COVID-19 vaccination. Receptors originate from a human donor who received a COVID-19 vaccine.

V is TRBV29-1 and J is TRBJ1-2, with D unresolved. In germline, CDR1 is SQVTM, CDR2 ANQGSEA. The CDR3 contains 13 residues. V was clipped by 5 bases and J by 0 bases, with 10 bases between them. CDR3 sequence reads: CSVRISTNYGYTF. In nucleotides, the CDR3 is TGCAGCGTTAGAATTTCCACTAACTATGGCTACACCTTC.

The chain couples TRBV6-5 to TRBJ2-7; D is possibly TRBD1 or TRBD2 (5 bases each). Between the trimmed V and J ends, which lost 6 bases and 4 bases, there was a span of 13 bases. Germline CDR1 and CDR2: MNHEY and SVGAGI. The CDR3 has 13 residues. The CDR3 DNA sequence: TGTGCCAGCAGCGTGGGGGTGGCGTACGAGCAGTACGTC. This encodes CASSVGVAYEQYV.

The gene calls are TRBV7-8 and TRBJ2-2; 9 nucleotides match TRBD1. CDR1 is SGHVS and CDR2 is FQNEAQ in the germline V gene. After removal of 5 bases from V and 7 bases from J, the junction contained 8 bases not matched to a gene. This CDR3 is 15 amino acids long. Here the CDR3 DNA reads TGTGCCAGCAGCCCCGGGACAGGGAGGGACGGGGAGCTGTTTTTT. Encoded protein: CASSPGTGRDGELFF.

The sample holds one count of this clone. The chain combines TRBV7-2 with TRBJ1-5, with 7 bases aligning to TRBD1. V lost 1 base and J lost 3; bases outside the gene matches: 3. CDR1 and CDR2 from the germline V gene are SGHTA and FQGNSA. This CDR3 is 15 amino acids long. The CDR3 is CASSLGGTDNQPQHF. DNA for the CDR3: TGTGCCAGCAGCTTAGGTGGGACAGACAATCAGCCCCAGCATTTT.

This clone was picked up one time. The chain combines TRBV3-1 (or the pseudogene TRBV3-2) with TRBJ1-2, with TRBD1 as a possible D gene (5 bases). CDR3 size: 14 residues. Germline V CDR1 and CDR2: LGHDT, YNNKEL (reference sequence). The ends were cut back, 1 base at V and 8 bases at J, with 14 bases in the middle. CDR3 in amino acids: CASSQVGQGQGYTF. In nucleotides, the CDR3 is TGTGCCAGCAGCCAAGTGGGCCAGGGCCAAGGCTACACCTTC.

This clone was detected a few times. The CDR3 here is CASSTRGGSYNEQFF. CDR3 DNA: TGTGCCAGCAGTACCAGGGGTGGGTCATACAATGAGCAGTTCTTC. The chain is built from TRBV5-6 and TRBJ2-1; D perhaps matches TRBD1 (6 bases). The CDR3 consists of 15 residues. Germline V gene sequence: CDR1 SGHDT, CDR2 YYEEEE. V dropped 5 bases and J dropped 4 bases, with 16 bases sitting between them. Based on the CDR3 plus reference TRBV5-6 and TRBJ2-1, the full variable domain is DAGVTQSPTHLIKTRGQQVTLRCSPKSGHDTVSWYQQALGQGPQFIFQYYEEEERQRGNFPDRFSGHQFPNYSSELNVNALLLGDSALYLCASSTRGGSYNEQFFGPGTRLTVL.

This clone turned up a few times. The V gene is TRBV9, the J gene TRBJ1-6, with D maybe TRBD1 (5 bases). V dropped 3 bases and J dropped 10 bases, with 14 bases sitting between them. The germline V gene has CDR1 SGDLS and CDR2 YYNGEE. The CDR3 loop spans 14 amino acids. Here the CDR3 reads CASSALGTGSPLHF. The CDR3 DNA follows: TGTGCCAGCAGCGCGTTGGGGACGGGATCACCCCTCCACTTT.

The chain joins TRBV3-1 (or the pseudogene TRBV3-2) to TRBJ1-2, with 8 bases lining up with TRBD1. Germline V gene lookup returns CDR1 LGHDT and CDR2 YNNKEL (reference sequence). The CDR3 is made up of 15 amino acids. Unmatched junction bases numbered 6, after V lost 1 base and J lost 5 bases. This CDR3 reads CASSQAGTGRYGYTF. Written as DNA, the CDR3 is TGTGCCAGCAGCCAAGCCGGGACAGGAAGATATGGCTACACCTTC.

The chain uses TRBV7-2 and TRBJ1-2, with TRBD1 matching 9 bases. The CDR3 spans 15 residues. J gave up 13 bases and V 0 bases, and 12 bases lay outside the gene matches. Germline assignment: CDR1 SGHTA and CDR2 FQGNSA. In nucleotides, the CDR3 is TGTGCCAGCAGCTTAGCGCATGGGACAGGGAGTGGGTGCACCTTC. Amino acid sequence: CASSLAHGTGSGCTF.

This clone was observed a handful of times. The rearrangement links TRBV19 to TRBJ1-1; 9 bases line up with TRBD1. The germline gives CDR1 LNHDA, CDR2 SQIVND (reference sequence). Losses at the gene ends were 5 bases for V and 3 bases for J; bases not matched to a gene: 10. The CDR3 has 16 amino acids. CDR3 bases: TGTGCCAGTAGTCCCGGACAGGGGAGGAAGGACACTGAAGCTTTCTTT. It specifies CASSPGQGRKDTEAFF.

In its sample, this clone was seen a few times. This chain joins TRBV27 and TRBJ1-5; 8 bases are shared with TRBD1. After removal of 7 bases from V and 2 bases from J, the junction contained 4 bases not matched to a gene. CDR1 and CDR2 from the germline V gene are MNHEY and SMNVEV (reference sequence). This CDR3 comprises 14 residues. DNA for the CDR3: TGTGCCAGCACTGACAGGGGCGGCAATCAGCCCCAGCATTTT. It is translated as CASTDRGGNQPQHF.

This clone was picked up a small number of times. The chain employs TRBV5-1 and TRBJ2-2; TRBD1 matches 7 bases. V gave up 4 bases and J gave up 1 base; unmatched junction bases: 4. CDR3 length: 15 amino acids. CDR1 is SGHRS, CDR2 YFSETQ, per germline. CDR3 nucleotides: TGCGCCAGCAGCACCTGGACAGGGAACACCGGGGAGCTGTTTTTT. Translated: CASSTWTGNTGELFF.

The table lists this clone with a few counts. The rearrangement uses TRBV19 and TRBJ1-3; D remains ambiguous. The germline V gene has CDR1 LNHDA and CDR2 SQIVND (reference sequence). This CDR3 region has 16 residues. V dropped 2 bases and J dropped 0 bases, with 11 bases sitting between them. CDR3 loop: CASSILSGSSGNTIYF. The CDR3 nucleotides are TGTGCCAGTAGTATACTCAGCGGATCCTCTGGAAACACCATATATTTT.

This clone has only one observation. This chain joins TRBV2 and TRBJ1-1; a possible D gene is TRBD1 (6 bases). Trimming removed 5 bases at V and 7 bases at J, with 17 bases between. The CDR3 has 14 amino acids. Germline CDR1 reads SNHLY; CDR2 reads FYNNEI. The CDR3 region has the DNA TGTGCCAGCAGTTTCCTACAGGGTGGAGGTGAAGCTTTCTTT. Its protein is CASSFLQGGGEAFF.

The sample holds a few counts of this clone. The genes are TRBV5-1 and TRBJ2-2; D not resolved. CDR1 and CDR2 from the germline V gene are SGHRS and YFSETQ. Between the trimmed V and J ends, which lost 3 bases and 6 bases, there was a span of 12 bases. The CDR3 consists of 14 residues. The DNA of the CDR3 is TGCGCCAGCAGCTCGACCACCGGTCCCGGGGAGCTGTTTTTT. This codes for CASSSTTGPGELFF.

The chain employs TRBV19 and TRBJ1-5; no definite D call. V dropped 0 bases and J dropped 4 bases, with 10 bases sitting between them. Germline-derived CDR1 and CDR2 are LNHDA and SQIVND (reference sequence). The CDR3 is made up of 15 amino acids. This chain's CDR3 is CASSIDRAENQPQHF. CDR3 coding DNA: TGTGCCAGTAGTATAGATCGGGCAGAGAATCAGCCCCAGCATTTT.

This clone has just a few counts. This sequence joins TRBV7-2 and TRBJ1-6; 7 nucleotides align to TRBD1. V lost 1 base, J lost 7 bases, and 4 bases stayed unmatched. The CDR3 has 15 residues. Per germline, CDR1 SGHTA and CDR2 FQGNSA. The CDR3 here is CASSLVSRGNSPLHF. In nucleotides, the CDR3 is TGTGCCAGCAGCTTAGTCAGCAGGGGGAATTCACCCCTCCACTTT.

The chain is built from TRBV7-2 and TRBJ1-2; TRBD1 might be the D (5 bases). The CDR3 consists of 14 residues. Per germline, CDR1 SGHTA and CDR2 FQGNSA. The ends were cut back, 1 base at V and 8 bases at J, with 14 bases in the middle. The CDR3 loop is CASSLDGQGGGYTF. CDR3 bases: TGTGCCAGCAGCTTAGACGGGCAGGGTGGAGGCTACACCTTC.

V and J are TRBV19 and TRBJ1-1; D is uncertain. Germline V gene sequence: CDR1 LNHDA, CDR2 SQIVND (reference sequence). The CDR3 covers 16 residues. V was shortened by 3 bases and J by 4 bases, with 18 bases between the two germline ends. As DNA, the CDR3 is TGTGCCAGTAGTATTTTGTCGGGTGGCGGCGGCACTGAAGCTTTCTTT. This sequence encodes CASSILSGGGGTEAFF. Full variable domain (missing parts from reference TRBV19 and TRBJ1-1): DGGITQSPKYLFRKEGQNVTLSCEQNLNHDAMYWYRQDPGQGLRLIYYSQIVNDFQKGDIAEGYSVSREKKESFPLTVTSAQKNPTAFYLCASSILSGGGGTEAFFGQGTRLTVV.